The clone carrying this T cell receptor (beta chain) showed up many times. One entry per CDR3 protein, called by TCRdb with MiXCR from the 5' RACE reads. The sample includes about 39,000 distinct CDR3 sequences, 4% to 4.5% of them seen just once. This sample is drawn from a study of early T cells in non-severe SARS-CoV-2 infection. Sequencing was carried out using whole blood. This sequence was found in an adult who was a healthcare worker with PCR-confirmed SARS-CoV-2 infection or an uninfected control (not recorded which).

The CDR3: CASSLAGNRFSEQYF. In DNA form, the CDR3 reads TGCGCCAGCAGCTTGGCCGGGAACCGGTTCTCCGAGCAGTACTTC. V is TRBV5-1 and J is TRBJ2-7; maybe TRBD2 (5 bases). Germline CDR1 reads SGHRS; CDR2 reads YFSETQ. Trimming took off 0 bases at V and 6 bases at J, with 16 bases between the two ends. The CDR3 is 15 amino acids. The whole variable domain, filled in from reference TRBV5-1 and TRBJ2-7, reads KAGVTQTPRYLIKTRGQQVTLSCSPISGHRSVSWYQQTPGQGLQFLFEYFSETQRNKGNFPGRFSGRQFSNSRSEMNVSTLELGDSALYLCASSLAGNRFSEQYFGPGTRLTVT.